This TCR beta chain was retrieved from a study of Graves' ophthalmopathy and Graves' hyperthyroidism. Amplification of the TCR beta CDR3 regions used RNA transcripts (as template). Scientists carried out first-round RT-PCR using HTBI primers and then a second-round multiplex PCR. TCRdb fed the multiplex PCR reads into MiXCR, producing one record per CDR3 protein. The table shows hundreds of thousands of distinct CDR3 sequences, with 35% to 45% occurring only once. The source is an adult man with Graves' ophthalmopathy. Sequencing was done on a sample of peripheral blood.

DNA for the CDR3: TGCGCCAGCAGCTCGGGACAGGGGGCGAATTCACCCCTCCACTTT. This translates into CASSSGQGANSPLHF. The genes are TRBV29-1 and TRBJ1-6, with 12 bases matching TRBD1. The CDR3 has 15 residues. Germline CDR1 is SQVTM and CDR2 is ANQGSEA.